This T cell receptor beta chain was captured in a study of cytomegalovirus exposure and HLA in healthy donors. Findings and caveats of the study: Researchers catalogued 164 TCR beta chains as cytomegalovirus-associated.

PCR involved 60 Vbeta and 13 Jbeta primers. The method was immunoSEQ multiplex PCR; TCRdb's version includes in-frame clones alone and lacks a portion of them. The sample includes roughly 140,000 clones, 79% of them seen just once. V was cut by 7 bases and J by 1 base, with 14 bases left in between. In germline, CDR1 is SGHRS, CDR2 YFSETQ. This CDR3 has 14 amino acids. Comments on this clone: Antigen unknown.

The specimen sequenced was PBMCs. The chain carries TRBV5-1 and TRBJ1-1; D may be TRBD1 (6 bases). The sequence was obtained from a man aged 50 to 59 in good health and CMV-seropositive. CDR3 coding DNA: TGCGCCAGCCGCGGGGGGGCAGGGAACACTGAAGCTTTCTTT. Residues: CASRGGAGNTEAFF.